This T cell receptor beta chain was profiled in a study of T cell changes during pregnancy in multiple sclerosis. Generated by immunoSEQ multiplex PCR, the TCRdb table keeps only in-frame clones and is missing some. The table records around 110,000 clones, roughly 90% of them present only once. In germline, CDR1 is SGHDT, CDR2 YYEEEE. The CDR3 covers 13 residues. The junction had 4 bases not matched to a gene; V was cut back by 5 bases and J by 6 bases. This clone occurred a few times. This receptor was identified in a female donor with multiple sclerosis, enrolled in a pregnancy study. The starting material was peripheral blood, obtained in the third trimester of pregnancy. This chain joins TRBV5-6 and TRBJ1-2; 10 bases agree with TRBD1. The CDR3 DNA reads as TGTGCCAGCAGTTTGACAGGGGGCGATGGCTACACCTTC. As protein: CASSLTGGDGYTF.